This TCR beta chain was found in a study of cytomegalovirus exposure and HLA in healthy donors (dated by TCRdb to about 2017). General notes on the study: According to an earlier analysis of around 600 of the donors, 150 million to 200 million T cells yielded 90 million to 140 million unique TCR beta sequences and approximately 280 Gb of sequence data. Roughly 300 gigabases of sequencing data and around 90 million unique TCR sequences made up an early release that covered about 640 HLA-typed donors. Of the roughly 430 genotyped donors, about 84% fell in the genetic ancestry cluster associated with self-reported Caucasian donors. The study was designed to test whether signatures of past pathogen exposure could be identified by cataloging public T cell receptors. The study profiled the T cell repertoires of hundreds of subjects by immunosequencing and related them to cytomegalovirus serostatus. Along with the approximately 700-subject first cohort, a separate validation cohort of roughly 110 different subjects was used. To predict cytomegalovirus infection status, the study brought together high-throughput TCR immunosequencing, statistical association of individual TCRs with disease status, and machine learning. A later analysis re-examined previously published TCR beta repertoires from hundreds of donors and added high-resolution HLA genotyping to investigate patterns of TCR occurrence. Rather than drawing on any new phenotypic data, the later analysis identified candidate immune exposures from TCR beta sequences and the way those sequences occurred across donors. In an earlier analysis of 587 of the donors, high-throughput TCR beta sequencing was used to judge whether each TCR beta V gene segment behaved as functional or pseudogenic. Donor age, sex, ethnicity and CMV serostatus were compiled together with the repertoire data. Genome-wide SNP genotypes for about three fifths of the roughly 700 donors were used in a later genetic analysis, which treated that subset as a discovery cohort. Every repertoire in the discovery cohort had been generated on one and the same sequencing platform. Both class I and class II loci were covered by HLA typing, at four-digit resolution. The number of typed donors differed by locus: about 620-640 for A, B, C, DRB1 and DQB1; some 540 for DQA1; approximately 600 for DPA1; and about 470 for DPB1. Roughly five DR-DQ haplotypes were handled as single units for association and clustering, since linkage in the cohort was strong. Among around 400 genotyped donors of the cohort, an average of roughly 230,000 unique TCR beta nucleotide sequences was sequenced per donor, of which about 19% were non-productive. Findings and caveats that apply to the study as a whole: According to a later analysis, TCR association rates differed among HLA loci, with DRB1 alleles showing the most associated TCRs and HLA-C alleles showing the fewest. The classifier was reported to diagnose cytomegalovirus status with high specificity and sensitivity in both the original and validation cohorts. An earlier analysis of roughly 570 of the donors showed that most TCR beta V segments appeared in productive rearrangements either about 87% or about 30% of the time, which broadly matched IMGT annotations. A cluster of highly shared sequence variants was judged likely to represent a technical artifact of the sequencing pipeline. Compared with the roughly 700-donor mean, donors in an Asian-associated ancestry cluster had fewer N-insertions in productive TCRs, according to a later genetic analysis. A later analysis associated 16,951 TCR beta sequences with specific HLA alleles at a false discovery rate of 0.05. Linkage disequilibrium might explain the correlated functional status among segregating V segments, but an unknown experimental factor could not be ruled out. Most TCR sequences were observed very rarely across donors, whereas some public TCRs were present in many individuals. In this cohort, only TCR beta chains were sequenced, and detectable features were limited by the absence of alpha or paired-chain data. Compared with equally common non-associated chains, HLA-associated TCR beta chains in a later analysis were more clonally expanded and had lower generation probabilities. A later analysis reported that several top co-occurrence clusters appeared linked to parvovirus B19, influenza, CMV and Epstein-Barr virus. According to a later analysis, most CMV-associated TCR beta chains appeared to be HLA-restricted, and the HLA associations seemed to be driven largely by CMV exposure. A further reported finding was that TCR beta sequences accurately predicted the HLA-A and HLA-B alleles for most subjects in the first cohort. The study listed 164 TCR beta chains as associated with cytomegalovirus. The only immune exposure information available for the cohort was CMV serostatus. Roughly uniform sequencing depth across donors was assumed in presence/absence analyses, although this assumption may not hold. Because counts were too low, more than 15 rarely observed V segments, including chromosome 9 orphons, were excluded from the earlier analysis of under 650 of the donors. Some IMGT-functional V segments, including TRBV6-2 and TRBV6-3, could not be told apart with the 87-base-pair reads, so those segments were excluded. Because HLA typing was missing for some donors at each locus, association tests included only the typed subset. Strong co-occurrence of HLA alleles, especially DR and DQ, made assigning TCR associations to individual alleles difficult. An association between a missense DCLRE1C variant and V-gene and J-gene trimming of TCR beta chains was found in a later genetic analysis and replicated in an independent cohort. In vitro tests confirmed that a few of the cytomegalovirus-associated TCR beta chains recognize cytomegalovirus antigens. The authors suggested that the approach could potentially be generalized to other disease states and immunological phenotypes.

This clone was detected a few times. Its antigen is unknown. No base quality information exists; no much larger clone differs at one position. The cysteine opens and the phenylalanine closes a CDR3 of 13 amino acids. Here the CDR3 DNA is all that survives: 39 bases in frame from base 1. For this chain, trimming is 6 bases at the V end and 5 bases at the J end, and the number of junction bases without a gene match is 5. Taken from the germline V gene, the CDR1 and CDR2 loops are KGHSH and LQKENI. The cohort was made up of approximately 700 healthy bone marrow donors. Cohort members were all nominally healthy when sampled, although unrecorded immune exposures were likely present. The donor was CMV seronegative and belonged to the group of more than 300 seronegative cohort members. A peripheral blood sample was collected from each donor, and TCR beta sequencing was performed on peripheral blood mononuclear cells. Genomic DNA was extracted from the blood cell samples with the Qiagen DNeasy Blood Extraction Kit.

Library preparation was by the immunoSEQ multiplex PCR assay. The multiplex PCR relied on a mix of 60 forward primers for TCR Vbeta segments and 13 reverse primers for TCR Jbeta segments. The CDR3 region of rearranged TCR beta genes was amplified from genomic DNA by a multiplex PCR assay. Amplified TCR beta libraries were sequenced as 87-base-pair reads on the Illumina HiSeq System. The original pipeline was this. Across the roughly 600 repertoires, a later analysis counted approximately 83 million unique TCR beta chains, 9.5 million to 13 million of which were shared by at least two donors. A nearest-neighbor algorithm error-corrected the raw reads and collapsed the reads into unique sequences, merging closely related sequences to remove PCR and sequencing errors. Alignment of CDR3 sequences to IMGT reference sequences was used to assign V, D and J gene segments. For a sequence to be retained, a match of at least six nucleotides to both a V gene segment and a J gene segment was required. A rearrangement counted as productive if the CDR3 had no stop codons and remained in frame with V and J, and every other rearrangement counted as non-productive. Following IMGT convention, CDR3 was defined as the stretch from the second conserved V-encoded cysteine up to the conserved J-encoded phenylalanine. The earlier analysis of about 570 of the donors excluded any sequence lacking an unambiguous match to a single V gene segment. In an earlier analysis of some 590 of the donors, a V segment was called functional when productive rearrangements were above 56.7%, and segregating when the standard deviation between donors exceeded 5%. To diagnose cytomegalovirus status from the catalog of TCR beta chain sequences, a statistical classification framework was built. V and J gene assignment, in a later analysis, came from comparing TCR nucleotide sequences with IMGT/GENE-DB human TR gene sequences. A later analysis assigned CDR3 sequences and most-parsimonious VDJ recombination scenarios with the TCRdist pipeline. In a later analysis, every TCR beta chain was defined by the combination of its CDR3 amino acid sequence and its V-gene family, and reads without a unique V-gene family were dropped. In a later analysis, around 600 highly shared, low-generation-probability nucleotide sequences were removed to address suspected cross-contamination and a sequencing artifact. A later analysis calculated a clonal expansion index for each public chain from normalized within-repertoire ranks of inferred template counts. A later analysis computed generation probabilities with a VDJ recombination model fitted to out-of-frame rearrangements, and checked the results against IGoR. A later analysis scored TCR-TCR, TCR-HLA and TCR-CMV co-occurrence with hypergeometric tests, applying a repertoire-size bias correction to TCR pairs. In a later analysis, false discovery rates were estimated by permuting HLA or CMV assignments 20 times. In a later analysis, co-occurring TCRs were grouped using DBSCAN, and TCRdist sequence similarity was added for clustering within HLA-allele-positive subsets. For co-occurrence clustering, repertoires with fewer than 30,000 or more than 120,000 public chains were excluded, along with roughly 5 repertoires with anomalous nucleotide sharing. The clones in this table, taken by TCRdb from immuneACCESS, are in-frame only. Not every clone is retained; where verified, under half of the shortfall comes from an unresolved V gene, and the cause of the rest is unknown. V, J and clone size are those of that table, while D and trimming were read from the DNA. The sample table lists about 77,000 clones, about 80% of them with a count of one. The ten largest clonotypes hold 3% to 3.5% of the sample.

The sequencing input was PBMCs. The rearrangement combines TRBV18 with TRBJ1-1, with 8 central nucleotides matching TRBD1. This clonotype was sampled from a man between 35 and 55 years old in good health and CMV-seronegative. CDR3 protein: CASSGQGLTEAFF. The DNA sequence reads TGTGCCAGCTCCGGACAGGGTCTAACTGAAGCTTTCTTT.